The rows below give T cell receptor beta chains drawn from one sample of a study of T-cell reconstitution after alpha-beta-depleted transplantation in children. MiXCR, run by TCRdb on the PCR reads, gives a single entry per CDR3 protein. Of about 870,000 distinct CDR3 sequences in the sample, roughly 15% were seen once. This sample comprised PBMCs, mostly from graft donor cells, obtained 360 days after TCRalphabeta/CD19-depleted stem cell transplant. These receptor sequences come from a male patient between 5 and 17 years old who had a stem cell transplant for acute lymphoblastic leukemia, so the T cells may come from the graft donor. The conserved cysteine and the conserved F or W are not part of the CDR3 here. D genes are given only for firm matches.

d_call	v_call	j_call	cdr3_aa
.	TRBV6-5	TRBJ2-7	ASTSRRQGSSYEQY
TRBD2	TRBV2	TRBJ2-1	ASITGLAGVRGNEQF
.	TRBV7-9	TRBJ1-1	ASSPQEGVNTEAF
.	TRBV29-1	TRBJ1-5	SVGWQGQPQH
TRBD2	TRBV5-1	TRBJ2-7	ASSRPTSGRAEVTFEQY
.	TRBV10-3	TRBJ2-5	AISVETQY
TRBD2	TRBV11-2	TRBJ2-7	ASSLRLAGKYEQY
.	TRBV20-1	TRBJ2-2	SAPQGNTGELF
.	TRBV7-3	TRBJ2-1	ASTPHGSNMNEQF
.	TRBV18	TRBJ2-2	ASSPLDRLVSGELF